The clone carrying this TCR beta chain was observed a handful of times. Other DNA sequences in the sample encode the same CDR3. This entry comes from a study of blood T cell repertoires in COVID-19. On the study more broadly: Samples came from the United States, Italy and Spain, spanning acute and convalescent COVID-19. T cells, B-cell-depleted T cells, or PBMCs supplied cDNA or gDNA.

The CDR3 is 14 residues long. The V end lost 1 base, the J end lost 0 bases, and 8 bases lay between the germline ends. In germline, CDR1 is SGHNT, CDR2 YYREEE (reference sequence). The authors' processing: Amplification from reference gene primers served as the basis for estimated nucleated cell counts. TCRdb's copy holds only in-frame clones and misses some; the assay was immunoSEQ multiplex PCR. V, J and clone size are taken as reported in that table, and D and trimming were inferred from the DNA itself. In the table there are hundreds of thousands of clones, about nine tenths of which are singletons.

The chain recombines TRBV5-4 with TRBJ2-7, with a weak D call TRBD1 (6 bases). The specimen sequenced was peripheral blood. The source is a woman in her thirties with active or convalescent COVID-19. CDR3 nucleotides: TGTGCCAGCAGCTTGACAGGGAGCTCCTACGAGCAGTACTTC. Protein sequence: CASSLTGSSYEQYF.